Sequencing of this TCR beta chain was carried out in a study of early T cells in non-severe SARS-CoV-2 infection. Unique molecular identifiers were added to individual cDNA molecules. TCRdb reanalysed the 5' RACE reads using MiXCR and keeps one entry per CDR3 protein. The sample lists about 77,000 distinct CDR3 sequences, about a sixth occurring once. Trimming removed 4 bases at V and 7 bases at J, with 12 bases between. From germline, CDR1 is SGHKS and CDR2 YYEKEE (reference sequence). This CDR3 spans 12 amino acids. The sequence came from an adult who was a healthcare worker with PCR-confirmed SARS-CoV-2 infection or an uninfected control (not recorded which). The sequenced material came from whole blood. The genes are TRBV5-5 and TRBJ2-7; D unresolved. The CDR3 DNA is TGTGCCAGCAGCCGACCCCTAGGAGAGCAGTACTTC. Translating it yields CASSRPLGEQYF. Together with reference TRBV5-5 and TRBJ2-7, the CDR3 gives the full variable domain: DAGVTQSPTHLIKTRGQQVTLRCSPISGHKSVSWYQQVLGQGPQFIFQYYEKEERGRGNFPDRFSARQFPNYSSELNVNALLLGDSALYLCASSRPLGEQYFGPGTRLTVT.